Sequencing of this T cell receptor (beta chain) was carried out in a study of T-cell memory formation after mild COVID-19. Study-wide findings and caveats: Clones contracting day 15 to 85 were balanced CD4/CD8; later expanders leaned CD4+.

Each CDR3 protein gets one entry after TCRdb re-called the 5' RACE reads with MiXCR. Found here are 300,000 to 400,000 distinct CDR3 sequences, 10% to 15% of them singletons; the top ten hold roughly 23%. This clonotype was seen many times. The antigen is unknown. The sequence derives from a man between 18 and 29 years old who had mild COVID-19 (a few samples of this study predate the infection). Cell type and time point are not known. The sample was PBMCs or a T cell subset sorted from them (not recorded which).

The DNA of the CDR3 is TGTGCCAGCAGCCATGACCAGGGATGGGCGGGCGAGCAGTACTTC. Translation: CASSHDQGWAGEQYF. The rearrangement links TRBV7-2 to TRBJ2-7; D tentatively fits TRBD1 or TRBD2 (5 bases each). Germline V CDR1 and CDR2: SGHTA, FQGNSA. The CDR3 extends over 15 amino acids. V was pared by 5 bases and J by 6 bases, with 20 bases between.